Sequencing of this T cell receptor beta chain was carried out in a study of cytomegalovirus exposure and HLA in healthy donors. The PCR ran on 60 Vbeta and 13 Jbeta primers. Here immunoSEQ multiplex PCR was the method, and the copy in TCRdb shows in-frame clones only, minus some. The sample shows fewer than 250,000 clones, roughly 79% of them seen only once. The sequenced sample consisted of PBMCs. The source of this sequence is a woman younger than 35 in good health and CMV-seronegative.

CDR3: CASSSRLAGGQNTGELFF. CDR3 coding DNA: TGTGCCAGCAGCTCGCGACTAGCGGGGGGCCAGAACACCGGGGAGCTGTTTTTT. The chain employs TRBV9 and TRBJ2-2, with 13 bases fitting TRBD2. The CDR3 sequence is 18 residues long. The V gene end was trimmed by 4 bases and the J gene end by 1 base; junction bases not matched to a gene: 7. CDR1 SGDLS and CDR2 YYNGEE come from the germline V gene.